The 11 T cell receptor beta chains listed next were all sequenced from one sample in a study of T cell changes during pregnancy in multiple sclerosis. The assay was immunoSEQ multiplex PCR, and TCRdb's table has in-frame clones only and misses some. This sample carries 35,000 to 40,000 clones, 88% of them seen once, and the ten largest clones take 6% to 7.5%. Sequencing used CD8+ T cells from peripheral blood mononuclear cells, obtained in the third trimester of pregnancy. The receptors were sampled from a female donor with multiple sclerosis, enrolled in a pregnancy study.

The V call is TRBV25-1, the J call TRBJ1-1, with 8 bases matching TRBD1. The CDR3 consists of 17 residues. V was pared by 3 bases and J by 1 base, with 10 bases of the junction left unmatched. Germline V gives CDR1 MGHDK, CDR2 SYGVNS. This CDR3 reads CASSDPGTGLTNTEAFF. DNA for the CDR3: TGTGCCAGCAGTGACCCCGGGACAGGTTTGACGAACACTGAAGCTTTCTTT.

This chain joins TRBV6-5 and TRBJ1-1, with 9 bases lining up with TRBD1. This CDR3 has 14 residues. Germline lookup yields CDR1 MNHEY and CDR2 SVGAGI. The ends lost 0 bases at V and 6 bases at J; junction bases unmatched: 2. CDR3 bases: TGTGCCAGCAGTTACTCACAGGGGGCAGCTGAAGCTTTCTTT. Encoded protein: CASSYSQGAAEAFF.

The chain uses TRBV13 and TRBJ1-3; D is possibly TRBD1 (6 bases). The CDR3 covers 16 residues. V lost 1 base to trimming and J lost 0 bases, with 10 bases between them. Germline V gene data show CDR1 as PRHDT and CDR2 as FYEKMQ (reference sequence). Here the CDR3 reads CASSLAGEFSGNTIYF. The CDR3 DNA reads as TGTGCCAGCAGCTTAGCAGGGGAGTTCTCTGGAAACACCATATATTTT.

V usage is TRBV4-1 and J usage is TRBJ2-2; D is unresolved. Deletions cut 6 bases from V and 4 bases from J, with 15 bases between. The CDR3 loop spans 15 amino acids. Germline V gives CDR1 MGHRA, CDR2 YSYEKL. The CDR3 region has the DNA TGCGCCAGCAGTTCGGGTGCTCCTAGCACCGGGGAGCTGTTTTTT. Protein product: CASSSGAPSTGELFF.

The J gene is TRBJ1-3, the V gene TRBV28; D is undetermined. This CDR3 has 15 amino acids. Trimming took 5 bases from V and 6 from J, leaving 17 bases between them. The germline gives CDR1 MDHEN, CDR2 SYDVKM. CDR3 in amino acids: CASSPLGEGENTIYF. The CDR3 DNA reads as TGTGCCAGCAGTCCCCTCGGGGAAGGCGAAAACACCATATATTTT.

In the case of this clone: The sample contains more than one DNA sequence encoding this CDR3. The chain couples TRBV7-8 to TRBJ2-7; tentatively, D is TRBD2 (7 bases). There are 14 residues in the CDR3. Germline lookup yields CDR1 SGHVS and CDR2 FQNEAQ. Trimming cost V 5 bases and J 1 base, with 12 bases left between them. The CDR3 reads CASSLGGGSYEQYF. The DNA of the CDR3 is TGTGCCAGCAGCCTAGGGGGGGGGTCCTACGAGCAGTACTTC.

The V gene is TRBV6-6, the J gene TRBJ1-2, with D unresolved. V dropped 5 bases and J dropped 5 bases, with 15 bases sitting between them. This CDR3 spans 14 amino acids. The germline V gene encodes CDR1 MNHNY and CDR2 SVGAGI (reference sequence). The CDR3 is CASSALAQIYGYTF. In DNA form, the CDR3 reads TGTGCCAGCAGTGCTCTAGCACAGATTTATGGCTACACCTTC.

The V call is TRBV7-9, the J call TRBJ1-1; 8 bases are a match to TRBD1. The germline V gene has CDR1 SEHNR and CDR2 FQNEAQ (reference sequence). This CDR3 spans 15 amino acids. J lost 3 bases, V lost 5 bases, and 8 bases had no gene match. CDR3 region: CASSPPGQEDTEAFF. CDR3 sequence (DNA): TGTGCCAGCAGCCCGCCGGGACAGGAAGACACTGAAGCTTTCTTT.

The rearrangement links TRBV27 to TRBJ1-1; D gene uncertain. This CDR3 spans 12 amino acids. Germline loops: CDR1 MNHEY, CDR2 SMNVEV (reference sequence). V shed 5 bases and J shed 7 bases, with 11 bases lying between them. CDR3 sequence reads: CASSPNGVEAFF. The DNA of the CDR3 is TGTGCCAGCAGTCCCAACGGTGTTGAAGCTTTCTTT.

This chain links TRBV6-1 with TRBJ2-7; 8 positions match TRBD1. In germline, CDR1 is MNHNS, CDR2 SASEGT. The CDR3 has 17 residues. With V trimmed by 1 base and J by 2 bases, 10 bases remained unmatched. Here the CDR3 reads CASSEVPGTGSPYEQYF. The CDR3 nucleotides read TGTGCCAGCAGTGAAGTCCCCGGGACAGGTAGCCCCTACGAGCAGTACTTC.

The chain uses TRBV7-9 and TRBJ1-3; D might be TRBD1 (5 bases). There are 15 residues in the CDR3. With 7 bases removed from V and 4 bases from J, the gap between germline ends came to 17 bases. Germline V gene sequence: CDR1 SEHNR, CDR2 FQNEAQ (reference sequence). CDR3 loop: CASTFIGGGGNTIYF. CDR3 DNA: TGTGCCAGCACCTTCATCGGGGGGGGAGGAAACACCATATATTTT.